This T cell receptor (beta chain) was identified during a study of blood T cell repertoires in COVID-19. Study context: The United States, Italy and Spain provided the acute and convalescent COVID-19 samples. The analysed material was cDNA or gDNA that came from T cells, B-cell-depleted T cells, or PBMCs.

The table came from immunoSEQ multiplex PCR; TCRdb's copy has only in-frame clones and leaves some out. The sample contains under 130,000 clones, approximately 72% of which appear only once. This CDR3 spans 17 amino acids. Per germline, CDR1 MNHNY and CDR2 SVGAGI (reference sequence). V gave up 5 bases and J gave up 8 bases; unmatched junction bases: 10. The TCR sequence derives from a woman between 65 and 79 years old with acute or convalescent COVID-19. This chain connects TRBV6-6 to TRBJ2-4, with TRBD2 identical over 15 bases. The sample taken for sequencing was peripheral blood. CDR3 residues: CASSRTSGGADRYIQYF. CDR3 bases: TGTGCCAGCAGTCGGACTAGCGGGGGGGCCGATCGATACATTCAGTACTTC.